The rows below give T cell receptor beta chains drawn from one sample of a study of blood T cell repertoires in COVID-19. Assay: immunoSEQ multiplex PCR; the TCRdb copy retains only in-frame clones and omits some. The sample contains 200,000 to 250,000 clones, 85% to 90% of which appear only once. The specimen was PBMCs or T cells enriched from blood (not recorded which). The receptor set was obtained from a woman aged 45-65 years in a cohort exposed to, infected with or recovered from COVID-19 (not recorded which). The conserved cysteine and the conserved F or W are not part of the CDR3 here.

j_call: TRBJ1-2
cdr3_length: 10
v_call: TRBV11-2
cdr3_aa: ASSLGSYGYT

j_call: TRBJ1-3
cdr3_length: 13
v_call: TRBV5-1
cdr3_aa: ASTDQGISGNTIY

j_call: TRBJ2-2
cdr3_length: 14
v_call: TRBV5-1
cdr3_aa: ASSLSGGSNTGELF

j_call: TRBJ1-6
cdr3_length: 14
v_call: TRBV10-1
cdr3_aa: ASRWSGGSYNSPLH

j_call: TRBJ1-4
cdr3_length: 14
v_call: TRBV7-2
cdr3_aa: ASSIDRGATNEKLF

j_call: TRBJ1-4
cdr3_length: 10
v_call: TRBV5-8
cdr3_aa: ASRDSNEKLF

j_call: TRBJ2-5
cdr3_length: 14
v_call: TRBV25-1
cdr3_aa: ASSEYYRGSEETQY

j_call: TRBJ1-3
cdr3_length: 10
v_call: TRBV29-1
cdr3_aa: SVGQGANTIY

j_call: TRBJ1-1
cdr3_length: 12
v_call: TRBV4-3
cdr3_aa: ASSQDEGGVEAF

j_call: TRBJ2-7
cdr3_length: 17
v_call: TRBV12-5
cdr3_aa: ASGLVSGPIRDQTYEQY

j_call: TRBJ2-1
cdr3_length: 14
v_call: TRBV7-9
cdr3_aa: ASSIGTTGSVYEQF

j_call: TRBJ1-2
cdr3_length: 12
v_call: TRBV2
cdr3_aa: ASIIDSSNYGYT

j_call: TRBJ2-1
cdr3_length: 12
v_call: TRBV7-6
cdr3_aa: ASSLTPNYNEQF

j_call: TRBJ1-4
cdr3_length: 12
v_call: TRBV6-5
cdr3_aa: ASWGTGEDEKLF

j_call: TRBJ2-3
cdr3_length: 14
v_call: TRBV11-1
cdr3_aa: ASSPWGRIDTDTQY

j_call: TRBJ1-1
cdr3_length: 13
v_call: TRBV5-1
cdr3_aa: ASSLVWGQNTEAF

j_call: TRBJ2-4
cdr3_length: 13
v_call: TRBV30
cdr3_aa: AWGKTGVPKNIQY

j_call: TRBJ2-7
cdr3_length: 11
v_call: TRBV4-1
cdr3_aa: ATLAGTAYEQY

j_call: TRBJ1-2
cdr3_length: 11
v_call: TRBV3-1/TRBV3-2
cdr3_aa: ASSQLGDSFYT

j_call: TRBJ1-5
cdr3_length: 13
v_call: TRBV5-5
cdr3_aa: ASSWGTGTNQPQH

j_call: TRBJ2-7
cdr3_length: 10
v_call: TRBV18
cdr3_aa: ASSPSSYEQY

j_call: TRBJ1-5
cdr3_length: 12
v_call: TRBV10-2
cdr3_aa: ASSGSRDYQPQH

j_call: TRBJ1-6
cdr3_length: 14
v_call: TRBV4-2
cdr3_aa: ASSQEGQGYNSPLH

j_call: TRBJ1-6
cdr3_length: 14
v_call: TRBV5-4
cdr3_aa: ASSLSQGGDNSPLH

j_call: TRBJ2-3
cdr3_length: 15
v_call: TRBV5-4
cdr3_aa: ASSLVSGGVSTDTQY

j_call: TRBJ2-7
cdr3_length: 13
v_call: TRBV29-1
cdr3_aa: SVGGTGGQIGEQY

j_call: TRBJ2-2
cdr3_length: 18
v_call: TRBV3-1/TRBV3-2
cdr3_aa: ASSQGPGTDLLTRSGELF

j_call: TRBJ2-2
cdr3_length: 13
v_call: TRBV2
cdr3_aa: ASSETAQGTGELF

j_call: TRBJ1-2
cdr3_length: 13
v_call: TRBV9
cdr3_aa: ASSVGPGENYGYT

j_call: TRBJ1-5
cdr3_length: 13
v_call: TRBV19
cdr3_aa: ASKGAGRSNQPQH

j_call: TRBJ1-2
cdr3_length: 11
v_call: TRBV4-3
cdr3_aa: ASSQGAGYGYT

j_call: TRBJ2-1
cdr3_length: 13
v_call: TRBV5-5
cdr3_aa: ASSPGQGSYNEQF

j_call: TRBJ2-2
cdr3_length: 13
v_call: TRBV2
cdr3_aa: ASSDSGGITGELF

j_call: TRBJ1-2
cdr3_length: 9
v_call: TRBV20-1
cdr3_aa: SASFGRGYT

j_call: TRBJ2-3
cdr3_length: 11
v_call: TRBV28
cdr3_aa: ASSPRGLATQY

j_call: TRBJ1-5
cdr3_length: 13
v_call: TRBV28
cdr3_aa: ASSAAVGSNQPQH

j_call: TRBJ2-2
cdr3_length: 11
v_call: TRBV5-6
cdr3_aa: ASSILGTGELF

j_call: TRBJ1-1
cdr3_length: 12
v_call: TRBV5-1
cdr3_aa: ASSSGHTNTEAF

j_call: TRBJ2-5
cdr3_length: 14
v_call: TRBV11-2
cdr3_aa: ASSLGRGAGQETQY

j_call: TRBJ2-3
cdr3_length: 15
v_call: TRBV5-4
cdr3_aa: ASSPLTLLSSTDTQY

j_call: TRBJ1-1
cdr3_length: 14
v_call: TRBV2
cdr3_aa: ASRDFTQGRDTEAF

j_call: TRBJ1-1
cdr3_length: 11
v_call: TRBV13
cdr3_aa: ASSPTKNTEAF

j_call: TRBJ1-1
cdr3_length: 14
v_call: TRBV2
cdr3_aa: ASSSYRTGANTEAF

j_call: TRBJ1-1
cdr3_length: 14
v_call: TRBV18
cdr3_aa: ASSPSDFRGTTEAF

j_call: TRBJ1-2
cdr3_length: 10
v_call: TRBV6-5
cdr3_aa: ASSLAGFGYT

j_call: TRBJ2-3
cdr3_length: 14
v_call: TRBV18
cdr3_aa: ASSPTSGGSTDTQY

j_call: TRBJ1-2
cdr3_length: 13
v_call: TRBV9
cdr3_aa: ASSVRGQGVGGYT

j_call: TRBJ2-5
cdr3_length: 11
v_call: TRBV7-2
cdr3_aa: ASSLRGQETQY

j_call: TRBJ1-5
cdr3_length: 16
v_call: TRBV3-1/TRBV3-2
cdr3_aa: ASSRTGGRGASNQPQH

j_call: TRBJ1-3
cdr3_length: 13
v_call: TRBV18
cdr3_aa: ASSPGESWGNTIY

j_call: TRBJ1-6
cdr3_length: 14
v_call: TRBV19
cdr3_aa: ASSFGSGGGESPLH

j_call: TRBJ1-4
cdr3_length: 10
v_call: TRBV28
cdr3_aa: ASTAINEKLF